This TCR beta chain is drawn from a study of T cell changes during pregnancy in multiple sclerosis. The data were produced by immunoSEQ multiplex PCR, yet TCRdb's version contains in-frame clones alone and is incomplete. The data show around 63,000 clones, about nine tenths seen once. The CDR3 has 10 residues. V trimming: 7 bases; J trimming: 6 bases; junction bases outside the gene matches: 2. The germline V gene has CDR1 SQVTM and CDR2 ANQGSEA. The rearrangement uses TRBV29-1 and TRBJ1-1; 7 nucleotides match TRBD1. This specimen was peripheral blood, taken after pregnancy. This clonotype originated in a female donor in good health, enrolled as a control in a pregnancy study. This CDR3 is CSAQGAEAFF. Here the CDR3 DNA reads TGCAGCGCCCAGGGGGCTGAAGCTTTCTTT.